Sequencing of this T cell receptor beta chain was carried out in a study of T cell responses to AZD1222 COVID-19 vaccine. Across the study: Investigators merged groups given second doses at roughly 4 or roughly 12 weeks. Study conclusions and caveats: Clonal diversity was possibly underestimated, and the donors were mostly white British, with more females. Recipients of two AZD1222 doses showed rising Spike-specific TCR breadth and depth. Scientists sampled the repertoires only once the peak T cell response had passed.

This table comes from immunoSEQ multiplex PCR, and its TCRdb copy is limited to in-frame clones, with some not included. The table shows 100,000 or so clones, with just over 85% occurring only once. The CDR3 covers 15 residues. Trimming removed 3 bases from V and 3 bases from J; junction bases left unmatched: 3. CDR1 and CDR2 (germline): SGHTS, YDEGEE. About this clone itself: Its target is not known.

The sample in question was peripheral blood, obtained on day 0 of AZD1222 vaccination. The J gene is TRBJ1-5, the V gene TRBV5-8, with 10 bases aligning to TRBD1. This receptor was identified in an adult in good health. The CDR3 sequence is CASSSGTGVNQPQHF. In DNA form, the CDR3 reads TGTGCCAGCAGCTCCGGGACAGGGGTCAATCAGCCCCAGCATTTT.